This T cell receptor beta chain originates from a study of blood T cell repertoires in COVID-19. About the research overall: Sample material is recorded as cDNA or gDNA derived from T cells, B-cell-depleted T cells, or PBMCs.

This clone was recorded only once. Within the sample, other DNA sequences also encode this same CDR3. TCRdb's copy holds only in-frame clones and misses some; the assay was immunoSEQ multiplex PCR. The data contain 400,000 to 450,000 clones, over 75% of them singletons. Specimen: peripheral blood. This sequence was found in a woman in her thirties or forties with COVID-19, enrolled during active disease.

The chain's CDR3 is CASSSRGGGEKLFF. The CDR3 DNA is TGCGCCAGCAGCTCCCGGGGAGGGGGTGAAAAACTGTTTTTT. This sequence joins TRBV5-1 and TRBJ1-4; the D gene is possibly TRBD1 (6 bases). CDR3 size: 14 residues. V was pared by 3 bases and J by 7 bases, with 13 bases between. Germline CDR1 is SGHRS and CDR2 is YFSETQ.